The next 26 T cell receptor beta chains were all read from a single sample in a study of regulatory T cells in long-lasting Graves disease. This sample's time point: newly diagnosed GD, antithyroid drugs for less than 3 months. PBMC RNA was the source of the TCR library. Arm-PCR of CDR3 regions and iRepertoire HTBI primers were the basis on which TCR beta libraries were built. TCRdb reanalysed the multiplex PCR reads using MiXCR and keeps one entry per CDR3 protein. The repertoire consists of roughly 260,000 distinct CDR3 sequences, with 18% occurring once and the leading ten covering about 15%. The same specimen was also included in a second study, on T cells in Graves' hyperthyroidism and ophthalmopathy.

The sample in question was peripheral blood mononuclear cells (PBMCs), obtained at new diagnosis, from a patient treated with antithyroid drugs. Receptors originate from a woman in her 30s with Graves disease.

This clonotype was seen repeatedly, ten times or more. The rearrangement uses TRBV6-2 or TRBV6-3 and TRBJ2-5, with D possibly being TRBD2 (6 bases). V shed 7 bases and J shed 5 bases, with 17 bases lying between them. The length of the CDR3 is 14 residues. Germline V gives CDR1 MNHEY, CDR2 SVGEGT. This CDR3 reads CASNLARGRETQYF. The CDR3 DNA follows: TGTGCCAGCAATCTCGCCAGAGGGAGGGAGACCCAGTACTTC.

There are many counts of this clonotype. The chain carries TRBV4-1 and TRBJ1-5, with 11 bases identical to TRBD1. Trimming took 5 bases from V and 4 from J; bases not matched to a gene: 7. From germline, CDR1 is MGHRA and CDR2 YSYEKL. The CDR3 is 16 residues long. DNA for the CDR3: TGCGCCAGCAGCGAACCGGGACAGGGGGGAAATCAGCCCCAGCATTTT. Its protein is CASSEPGQGGNQPQHF.

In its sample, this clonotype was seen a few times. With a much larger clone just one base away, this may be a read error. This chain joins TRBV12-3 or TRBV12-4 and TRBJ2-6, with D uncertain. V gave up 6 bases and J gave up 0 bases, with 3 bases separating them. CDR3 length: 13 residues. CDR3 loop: CASRFSGANVLTF. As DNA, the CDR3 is TGTGCCAGCAGGTTCTCTGGGGCCAACGTCCTGACTTTC.

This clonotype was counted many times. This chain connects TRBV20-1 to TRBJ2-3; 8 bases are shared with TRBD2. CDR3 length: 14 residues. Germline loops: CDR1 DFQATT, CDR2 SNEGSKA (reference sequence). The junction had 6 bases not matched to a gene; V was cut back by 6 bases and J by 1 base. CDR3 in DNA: TGCAGTGCAAGTAGCGGGGTTGGCACAGATACGCAGTATTTT. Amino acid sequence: CSASSGVGTDTQYF.

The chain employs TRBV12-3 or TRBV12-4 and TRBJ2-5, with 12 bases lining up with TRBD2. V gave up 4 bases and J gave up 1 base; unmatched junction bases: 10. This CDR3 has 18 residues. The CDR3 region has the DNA TGTGCCAGCAGTTGGATCAAGCGACTAGCGGGGGCCCAAGAGACCCAGTACTTC. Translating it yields CASSWIKRLAGAQETQYF.

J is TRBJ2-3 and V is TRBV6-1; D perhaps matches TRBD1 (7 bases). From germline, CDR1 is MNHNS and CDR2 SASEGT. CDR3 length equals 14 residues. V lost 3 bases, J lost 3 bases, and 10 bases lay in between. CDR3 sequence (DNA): TGTGCCAGCAGTGACAGGGGGGTGACAGATACGCAGTATTTT. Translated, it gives CASSDRGVTDTQYF.

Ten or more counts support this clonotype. The CDR3 region is CASSFRLAGGIGEQYF. DNA of the CDR3: TGTGCCAGCAGCTTTCGTCTAGCGGGGGGGATAGGGGAGCAGTACTTC. The chain couples TRBV13 to TRBJ2-7; 12 bases map to TRBD2. The CDR3 runs to 16 residues. Per the germline V gene, CDR1 is PRHDT and CDR2 is FYEKMQ (reference sequence). With V trimmed by 3 bases and J by 7 bases, 10 bases remained unmatched. Together with reference TRBV13 and TRBJ2-7, the CDR3 gives the full variable domain: AAGVIQSPRHLIKEKRETATLKCYPIPRHDTVYWYQQGPGQDPQFLISFYEKMQSDKGSIPDRFSAQQFSDYHSELNMSSLELGDSALYFCASSFRLAGGIGEQYFGPGTRLTVT.

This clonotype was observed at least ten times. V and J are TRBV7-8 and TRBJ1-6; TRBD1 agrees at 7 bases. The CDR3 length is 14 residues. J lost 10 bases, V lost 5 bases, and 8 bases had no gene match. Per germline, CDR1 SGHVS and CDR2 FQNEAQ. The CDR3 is CASSAGQTISPLHF. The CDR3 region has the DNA TGTGCCAGCAGCGCGGGACAGACAATATCACCCCTCCACTTT.

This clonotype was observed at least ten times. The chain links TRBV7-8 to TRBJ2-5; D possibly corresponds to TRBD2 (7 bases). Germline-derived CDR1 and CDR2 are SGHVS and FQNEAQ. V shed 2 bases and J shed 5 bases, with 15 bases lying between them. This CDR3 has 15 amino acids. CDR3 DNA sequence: TGTGCCAGCAGCTTAATGGCGGGGGCCCCGGAGACCCAGTACTTC. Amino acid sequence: CASSLMAGAPETQYF.

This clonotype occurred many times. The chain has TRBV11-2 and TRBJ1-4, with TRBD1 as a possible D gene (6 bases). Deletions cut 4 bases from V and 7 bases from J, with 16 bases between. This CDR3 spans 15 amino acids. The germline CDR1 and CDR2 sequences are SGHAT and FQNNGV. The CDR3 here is CASSSRDKEGEKLFF. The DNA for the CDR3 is TGTGCCAGCAGCTCCCGGGACAAAGAAGGTGAAAAACTGTTTTTT.

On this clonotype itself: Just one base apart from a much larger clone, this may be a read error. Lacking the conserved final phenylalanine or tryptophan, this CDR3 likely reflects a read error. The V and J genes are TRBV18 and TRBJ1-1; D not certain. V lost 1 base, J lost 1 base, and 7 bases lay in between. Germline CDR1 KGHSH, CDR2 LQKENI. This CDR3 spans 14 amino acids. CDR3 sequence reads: CASSPQRGNTEAFS. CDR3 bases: TGTGCCAGCTCACCACAACGGGGGAACACTGAAGCTTTCTCT.

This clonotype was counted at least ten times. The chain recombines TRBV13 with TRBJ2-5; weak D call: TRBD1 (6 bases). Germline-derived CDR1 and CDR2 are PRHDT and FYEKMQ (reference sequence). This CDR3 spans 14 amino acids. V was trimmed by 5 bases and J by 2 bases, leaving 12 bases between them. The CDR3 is CASSRGTPQETQYF. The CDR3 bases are TGTGCCAGCAGCCGTGGGACACCTCAAGAGACCCAGTACTTC.

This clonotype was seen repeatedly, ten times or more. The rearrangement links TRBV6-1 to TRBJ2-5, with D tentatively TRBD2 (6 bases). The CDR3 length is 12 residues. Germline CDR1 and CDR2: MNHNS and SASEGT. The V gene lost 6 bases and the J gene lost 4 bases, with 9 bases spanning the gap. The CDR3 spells CASSSGAETQYF. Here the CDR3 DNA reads TGTGCCAGCAGCTCGGGAGCAGAGACCCAGTACTTC.

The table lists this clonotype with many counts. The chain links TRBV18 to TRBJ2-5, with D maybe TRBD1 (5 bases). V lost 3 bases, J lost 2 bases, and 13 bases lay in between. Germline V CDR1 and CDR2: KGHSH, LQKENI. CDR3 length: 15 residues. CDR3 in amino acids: CASSPLQGLQETQYF. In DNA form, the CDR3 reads TGTGCCAGCTCACCGCTTCAGGGCTTACAAGAGACCCAGTACTTC. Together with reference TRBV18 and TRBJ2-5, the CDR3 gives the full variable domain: NAGVMQNPRHLVRRRGQEARLRCSPMKGHSHVYWYRQLPEEGLKFMVYLQKENIIDESGMPKERFSAEFPKEGPSILRIQQVVRGDSAAYFCASSPLQGLQETQYFGPGTRLLVL.

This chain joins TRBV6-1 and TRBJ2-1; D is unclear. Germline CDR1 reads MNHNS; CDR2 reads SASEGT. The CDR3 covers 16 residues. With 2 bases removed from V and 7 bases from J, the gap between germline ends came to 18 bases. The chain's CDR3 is CASSERFPNRRNEQFF. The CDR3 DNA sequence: TGTGCCAGCAGTGAAAGGTTCCCGAATCGCCGAAATGAGCAGTTCTTC.

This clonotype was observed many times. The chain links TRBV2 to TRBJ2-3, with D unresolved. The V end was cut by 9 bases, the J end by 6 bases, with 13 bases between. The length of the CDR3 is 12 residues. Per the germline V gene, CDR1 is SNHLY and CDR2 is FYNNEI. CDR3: CASNRVADTQYF. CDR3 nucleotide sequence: TGTGCCAGTAATAGGGTGGCGGATACGCAGTATTTT.

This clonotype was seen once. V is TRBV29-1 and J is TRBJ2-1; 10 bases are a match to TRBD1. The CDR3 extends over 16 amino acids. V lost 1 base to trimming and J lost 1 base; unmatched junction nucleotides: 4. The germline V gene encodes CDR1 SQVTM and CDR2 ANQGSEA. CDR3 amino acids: CSVEAQDRGSYNEQFF. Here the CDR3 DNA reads TGCAGCGTTGAAGCCCAGGACAGGGGGTCCTACAATGAGCAGTTCTTC.

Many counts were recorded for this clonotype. The CDR3 spells CAISPGLAGQGTYEQYF. In DNA form, the CDR3 reads TGTGCCATCAGCCCGGGACTAGCGGGGCAAGGGACTTACGAGCAGTACTTC. The chain recombines TRBV10-3 with TRBJ2-7, with 13 bases that match TRBD2. Germline loops: CDR1 ENHRY, CDR2 SYGVKD. This CDR3 spans 17 amino acids. V trimming: 6 bases; J trimming: 4 bases; junction bases outside the gene matches: 12.

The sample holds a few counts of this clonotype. CDR3 sequence: CAINKGNEQFF. The CDR3 nucleotides read TGTGCCATCAATAAGGGCAATGAGCAGTTCTTC. The chain is built from TRBV19 and TRBJ2-1, with D hard to call. With 10 bases removed from V and 6 bases from J, the gap between germline ends came to 10 bases. CDR3 length: 11 residues. Looked up from germline, CDR1 is LNHDA and CDR2 is SQIVND (reference sequence). Full variable domain (missing parts from reference TRBV19 and TRBJ2-1): DGGITQSPKYLFRKEGQNVTLSCEQNLNHDAMYWYRQDPGQGLRLIYYSQIVNDFQKGDIAEGYSVSREKKESFPLTVTSAQKNPTAFYLCAINKGNEQFFGPGTRLTVL.

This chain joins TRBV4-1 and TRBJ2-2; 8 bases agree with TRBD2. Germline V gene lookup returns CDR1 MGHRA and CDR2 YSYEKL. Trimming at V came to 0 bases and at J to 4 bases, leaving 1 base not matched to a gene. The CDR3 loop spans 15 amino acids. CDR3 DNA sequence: TGCGCCAGCAGCCAAGAGGCGGGGGGCACCGGGGAGCTGTTTTTT. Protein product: CASSQEAGGTGELFF.

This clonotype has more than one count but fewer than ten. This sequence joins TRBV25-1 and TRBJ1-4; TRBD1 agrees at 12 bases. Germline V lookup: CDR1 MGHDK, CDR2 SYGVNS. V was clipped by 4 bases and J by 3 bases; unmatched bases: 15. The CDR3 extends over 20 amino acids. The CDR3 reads CASSVRARDRGQSANEKLFF. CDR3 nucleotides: TGTGCCAGCAGTGTCAGGGCCCGGGACAGGGGGCAATCGGCTAATGAAAAACTGTTTTTT.

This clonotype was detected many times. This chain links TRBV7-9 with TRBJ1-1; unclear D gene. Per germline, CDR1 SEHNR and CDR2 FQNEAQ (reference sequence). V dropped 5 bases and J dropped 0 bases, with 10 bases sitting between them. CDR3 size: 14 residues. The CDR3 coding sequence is TGTGCCAGCAGCCGCAGAGTGCTGAACACTGAAGCTTTCTTT. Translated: CASSRRVLNTEAFF.

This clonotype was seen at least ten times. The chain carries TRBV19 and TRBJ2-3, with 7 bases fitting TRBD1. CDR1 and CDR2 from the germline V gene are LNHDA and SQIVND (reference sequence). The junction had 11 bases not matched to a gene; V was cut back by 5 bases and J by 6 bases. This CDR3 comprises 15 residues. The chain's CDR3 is CASSSRTGRRDTQYF. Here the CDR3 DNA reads TGTGCCAGTAGTTCCCGGACAGGCCGGCGGGATACGCAGTATTTT.

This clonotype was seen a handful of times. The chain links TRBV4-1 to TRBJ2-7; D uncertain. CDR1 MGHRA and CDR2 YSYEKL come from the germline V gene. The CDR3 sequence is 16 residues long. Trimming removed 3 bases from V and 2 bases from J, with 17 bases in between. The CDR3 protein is CASSHLGRRRTYEQYF. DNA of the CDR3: TGCGCCAGCAGCCACTTAGGTCGCAGGCGAACCTACGAGCAGTACTTC.

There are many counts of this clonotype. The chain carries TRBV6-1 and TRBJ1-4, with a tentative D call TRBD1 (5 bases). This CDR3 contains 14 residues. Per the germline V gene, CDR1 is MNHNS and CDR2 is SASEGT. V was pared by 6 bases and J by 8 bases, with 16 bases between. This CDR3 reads CASRDGGTHEKLFF. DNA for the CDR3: TGTGCCAGCAGAGACGGCGGGACCCACGAAAAACTGTTTTTT.

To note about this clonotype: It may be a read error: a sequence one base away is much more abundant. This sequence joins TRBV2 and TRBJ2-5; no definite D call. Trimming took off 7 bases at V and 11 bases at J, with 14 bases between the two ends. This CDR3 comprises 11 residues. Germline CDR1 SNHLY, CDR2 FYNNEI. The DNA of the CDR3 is TGTGCCAGCATTGGCCTCCATGAGCAGTACTTC. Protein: CASIGLHEQYF.